What follows are 10 T cell receptor beta chains derived from one specimen sequenced in a study of blood T cell repertoires in COVID-19. The data were produced by immunoSEQ multiplex PCR, yet TCRdb's version contains in-frame clones alone and is incomplete. The data contain about 220,000 clones, 80% of them singletons. Sample: peripheral blood. The receptors were sampled from a human donor in a cohort sampled during active COVID-19.

In its sample, this clone was seen a few times. This chain links TRBV6-5 with TRBJ2-2; 10 nucleotides align to TRBD1. CDR1 is MNHEY, CDR2 SVGAGI, per germline. The V and J ends lost 7 bases and 5 bases, in that order; junction bases with no gene match: 7. This CDR3 contains 15 residues. The CDR3 loop is CASTFAGQGTGELFF. The CDR3 DNA is TGTGCCAGCACTTTTGCGGGACAGGGGACCGGGGAGCTGTTTTTT.

The rearrangement links TRBV7-2 to TRBJ2-5; TRBD2 might be the D (7 bases). V was cut by 2 bases and J by 5 bases, with 12 bases left in between. The V gene's germline CDR1 is SGHTA and CDR2 FQGNSA. This CDR3 is 14 amino acids long. CDR3 loop: CASSLLRGQETQYF. The CDR3 nucleotides are TGTGCCAGCAGCTTACTGCGGGGGCAGGAGACCCAGTACTTC.

V usage is TRBV27 and J usage is TRBJ1-5; D gene uncertain. V was cut by 3 bases and J by 4 bases, with 4 bases left in between. In germline, CDR1 is MNHEY, CDR2 SMNVEV (reference sequence). This CDR3 comprises 12 residues. The CDR3 nucleotides are TGTGCCAGCAGTTTCCTGAATCAGCCCCAGCATTTT. This translates into CASSFLNQPQHF.

The chain combines TRBV5-6 with TRBJ1-5, with a tentative D call TRBD1 (5 bases). With 0 bases removed from V and 0 bases from J, the gap between germline ends came to 10 bases. The germline V gene encodes CDR1 SGHDT and CDR2 YYEEEE. The CDR3 has 16 residues. The CDR3 nucleotides are TGTGCCAGCAGCTTGGGACAGCTTTATAGCAATCAGCCCCAGCATTTT. Its protein product is CASSLGQLYSNQPQHF.

V usage is TRBV10-1 and J usage is TRBJ2-7; D is perhaps TRBD2 (6 bases). V lost 0 bases and J lost 8, with 17 bases in between. CDR1 and CDR2 (germline): WNHNN, SYGVQD (reference sequence). The CDR3 spans 15 residues. The CDR3 reads CASSESWEVGYQQYF. The CDR3 nucleotides are TGCGCCAGCAGTGAGTCGTGGGAGGTCGGATACCAGCAGTACTTC.

V is TRBV7-2 and J is TRBJ2-4; D not resolved. The V end lost 8 bases, the J end lost 2 bases, and 13 bases lay between the germline ends. CDR3 length: 14 amino acids. The germline gives CDR1 SGHTA, CDR2 FQGNSA. CDR3 residues: CASQKDVSKNIQYF. The CDR3 DNA is TGTGCCAGCCAGAAAGATGTGTCCAAAAACATTCAGTACTTC.

V gene TRBV6-5 combines with J gene TRBJ2-5; 11 nucleotides agree with TRBD2. The germline gives CDR1 MNHEY, CDR2 SVGAGI. With 7 bases clipped from V and 4 bases from J, the junction kept 5 bases outside the gene matches. The CDR3 has 14 residues. This CDR3 reads CASTLAGALETQYF. As DNA, the CDR3 is TGTGCCAGCACACTAGCGGGAGCACTAGAGACCCAGTACTTC.

The chain has TRBV7-2 and TRBJ2-2; possibly TRBD1 for D (6 bases). The CDR3 spans 16 residues. V was pared by 3 bases and J by 0 bases, with 11 bases between. The germline CDR1 and CDR2 sequences are SGHTA and FQGNSA. The CDR3 loop reads CASSLGATANTGELFF. The CDR3 DNA sequence: TGTGCCAGCAGCTTGGGGGCGACAGCGAACACCGGGGAGCTGTTTTTT.

The chain joins TRBV28 to TRBJ1-2; 9 nucleotides line up with TRBD1. CDR3 length: 16 residues. Losses at the gene ends were 7 bases for V and 2 bases for J; bases not matched to a gene: 11. CDR1 and CDR2 (germline): MDHEN, SYDVKM. The CDR3 sequence: CASTYNRQGGNYGYTF. CDR3 coding DNA: TGTGCCAGCACCTATAACCGACAGGGGGGAAACTATGGCTACACCTTC.

This rearrangement joins TRBV4-2 to TRBJ2-1, with TRBD2 identical over 8 bases. Germline V gene lookup returns CDR1 LGHNA and CDR2 YNFKEQ. The CDR3 has 17 residues. With V trimmed by 0 bases and J by 4 bases, 8 bases remained unmatched. CDR3 amino acids: CASSQEVAGGRYNEQFF. The CDR3 DNA sequence: TGTGCCAGCAGCCAAGAAGTGGCGGGGGGCCGGTACAATGAGCAGTTCTTC.